Below, one T cell receptor (beta chain) is given with its context. This clonotype was counted only a few times. Its antigen remains undetermined. Base qualities are not at hand, and no much larger clone is one base apart. Library creation used PCR. The listed sequencing device is Illumina HiSeq 2000. In-frame beta chains were kept once TCRdb had trimmed the public reads at Q25 with fastp and called clones with MiXCR. For every CDR3 protein sequence, its rows merge into one entry that carries the most common genes and DNA. This sample comprises approximately 10,000 distinct CDR3 sequences, around 58% of them detected only once. Of the sample, around 27% is held by the ten largest clones. This entry comes from a study of tumor-infiltrating lymphocytes in oesophageal squamous cell carcinoma (dated by TCRdb to 2015 to 2016). Reading the germline V gene gives CDR1 SGHTA and CDR2 FQGTGA. Trimming takes 3 bases from V and 2 bases from J, and the germline ends sit 5 bases apart. The CDR3 spans 14 residues, from the cysteine through the phenylalanine. Only the CDR3 DNA stays, 42 bases, in frame from base 1.

This receptor chain uses TRBV7-3 and TRBJ2-6; a confident D gene designation cannot be given. The sequenced material came from esophageal tumor tissue. The TCR originated in a female donor with esophageal squamous cell carcinoma. The nucleotide sequence reads as follows: TGTGCCAGCAGCTTGGTAGCTGGGGCCAACGTCCTGACTTTC. The resulting protein is CASSLVAGANVLTF.